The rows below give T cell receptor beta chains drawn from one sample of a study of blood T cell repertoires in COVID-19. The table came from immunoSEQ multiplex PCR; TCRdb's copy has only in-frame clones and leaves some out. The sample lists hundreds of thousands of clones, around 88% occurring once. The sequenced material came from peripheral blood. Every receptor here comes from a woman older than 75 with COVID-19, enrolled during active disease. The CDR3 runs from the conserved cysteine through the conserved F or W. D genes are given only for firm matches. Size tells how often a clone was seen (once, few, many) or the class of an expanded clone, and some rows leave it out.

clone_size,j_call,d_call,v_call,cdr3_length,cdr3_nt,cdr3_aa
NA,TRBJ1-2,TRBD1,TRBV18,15,TGTGCCAGCTCACCTCAACAGGGGGCCTACTATGGCTACACCTTC,CASSPQQGAYYGYTF
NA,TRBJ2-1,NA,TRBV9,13,TGTGCCAGCAGCGCAGTGACAACAGATGAGCAGTTCTTC,CASSAVTTDEQFF
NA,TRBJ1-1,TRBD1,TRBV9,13,TGTGCCAGCAGGAGAGACAGGGGGGGTGAAGCTTTCTTT,CASRRDRGGEAFF
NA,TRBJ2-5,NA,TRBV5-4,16,TGTGCCAGCAGCTCTTTGATAGGGGTGCAACAAGAGACCCAGTACTTC,CASSSLIGVQQETQYF
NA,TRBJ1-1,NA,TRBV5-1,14,TGCGCCAGCAGCCTACAGTTTTCGAACACTGAAGCTTTCTTT,CASSLQFSNTEAFF
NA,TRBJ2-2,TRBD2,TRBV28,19,TGTGCCAGCAGTTTGCGTCTAGCGGGGGGATGGGGTAAAGCCGGGGAGCTGTTTTTT,CASSLRLAGGWGKAGELFF
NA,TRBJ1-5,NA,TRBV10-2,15,TGCGCCAGCAGTGATATGACAGGTATAGGTCAGCCCCAGCATTTT,CASSDMTGIGQPQHF
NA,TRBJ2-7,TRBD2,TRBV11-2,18,TGTGCCAGCAGCTTAGTCCCGGGACTAGCGGGGGCCCCCTACGAGCAGTACTTC,CASSLVPGLAGAPYEQYF
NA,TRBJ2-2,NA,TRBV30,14,TGTGCCTGGAGTGGGGGGCTTAACACCGGGGAGCTGTTTTTT,CAWSGGLNTGELFF
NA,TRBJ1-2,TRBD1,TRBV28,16,TGTGCCAGCAGTTTAGGGGGACAGGGGTCTAACTATGGCTACACCTTC,CASSLGGQGSNYGYTF
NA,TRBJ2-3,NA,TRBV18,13,TGTGCCAGCTCACCCAGCACAGCAGATACGCAGTATTTT,CASSPSTADTQYF
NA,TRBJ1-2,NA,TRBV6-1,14,TGTGCCAGCAGTGACCCGGGGACTACCTATGGCTACACCTTC,CASSDPGTTYGYTF
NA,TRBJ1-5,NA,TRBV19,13,TGTGCCAGTATAGGGGTTGGCAATCAGCCCCAGCATTTT,CASIGVGNQPQHF
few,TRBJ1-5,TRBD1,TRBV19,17,TGTGCCAGTAGGGCGGGACAGGGGATAAGGGGCAATCAGCCCCAGCATTTT,CASRAGQGIRGNQPQHF
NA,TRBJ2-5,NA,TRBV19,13,TGTGCCAGTCGGGTAGTCGACCAAGAGACCCAGTACTTC,CASRVVDQETQYF
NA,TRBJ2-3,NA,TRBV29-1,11,TGCAGCACCCTATCCACAGATACGCAGTATTTT,CSTLSTDTQYF
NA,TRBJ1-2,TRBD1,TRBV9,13,TGTGCCAGCAGCGAAGGACAGGGCTATGGCTACACCTTC,CASSEGQGYGYTF
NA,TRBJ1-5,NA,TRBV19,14,TGTGCCAGTAGCGATCACAGTAGCAATCAGCCCCAGCATTTT,CASSDHSSNQPQHF
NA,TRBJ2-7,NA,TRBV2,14,TGTGCCAGCAACTACGCCGGCGGGAACTACGAGCAGTACTTC,CASNYAGGNYEQYF
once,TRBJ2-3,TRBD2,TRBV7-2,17,TGTGCCAGCAGCGCCTCGGGCGGGGGGGTACGGGCAGATACGCAGTATTTT,CASSASGGGVRADTQYF
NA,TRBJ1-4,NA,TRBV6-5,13,TGTGCCAGCAGGTCTCCAGCTAATGAAAAACTGTTTTTT,CASRSPANEKLFF
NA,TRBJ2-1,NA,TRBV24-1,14,TGTGCCACCAGTGACGAAAGAGGGTCCAATGAGCAGTTCTTC,CATSDERGSNEQFF
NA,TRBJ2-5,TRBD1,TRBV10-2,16,TGCGCCAGCAGGCAAGGGACAGGGAGGAAACAAGAGACCCAGTACTTC,CASRQGTGRKQETQYF
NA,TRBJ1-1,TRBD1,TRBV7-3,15,TGTGCCAGCAGCCTGGGACAGGGGCAAAGCACTGAAGCTTTCTTT,CASSLGQGQSTEAFF
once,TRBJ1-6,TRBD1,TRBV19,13,TGTGCCAGCCGGGACAGTGTTAATTCACCCCTCCACTTT,CASRDSVNSPLHF
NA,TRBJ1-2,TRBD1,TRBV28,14,TGTGCCAGCAGTTTCAGGGGGCGCCCCTTTGGCTACACCTTC,CASSFRGRPFGYTF
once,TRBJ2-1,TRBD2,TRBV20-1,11,TGCAGTGCTAGTTCCGGGGGGGTTCCGTTCTTC,CSASSGGVPFF
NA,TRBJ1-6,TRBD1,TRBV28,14,TGTGCCAGCAGCCGGACAGGGTTGGGATCACCCCTCCACTTT,CASSRTGLGSPLHF
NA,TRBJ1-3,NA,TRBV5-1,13,TGCGCCAGCAGGGAAACAGGAGGAAACACCATATATTTT,CASRETGGNTIYF
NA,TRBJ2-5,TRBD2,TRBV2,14,TGTGCCAGCAGCGGGGGGGTCATATGGGAGACCCAGTACTTC,CASSGGVIWETQYF
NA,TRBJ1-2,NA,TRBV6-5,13,TGTGCCAGCAGCACCGTGGGGCTGTATGGCTACACCTTC,CASSTVGLYGYTF
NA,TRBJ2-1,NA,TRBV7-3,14,TGTGCCAGCAGCTTATCGCCTGTGGGGAGTGAGCAGTTCTTC,CASSLSPVGSEQFF
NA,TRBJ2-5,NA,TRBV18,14,TGTGCCAGCTCACCACCGAGCGGAAAAGAGACCCAGTACTTC,CASSPPSGKETQYF
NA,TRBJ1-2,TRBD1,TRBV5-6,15,TGTGCCAGCAGCTCCTGGACAGGCCTCGAAAGCGGCTACACCTTC,CASSSWTGLESGYTF
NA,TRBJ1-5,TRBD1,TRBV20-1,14,TGCAGTGCTAGTCCCGGACAGGGGTATCAGCCCCAGCATTTT,CSASPGQGYQPQHF